The 5 T cell receptor beta chains listed next were all sequenced from one sample in a study of cytomegalovirus exposure and HLA in healthy donors. Primers for the PCR totalled 60 Vbeta and 13 Jbeta. Profiling relied on immunoSEQ multiplex PCR, and the TCRdb table lists in-frame clones only, not all of them. The data contain around 110,000 clones, under 85% of them seen just once; the ten biggest clones take up around 4%. The material sequenced was PBMCs. These receptors originate from a male donor in good health and CMV-seronegative.

The V call is TRBV10-1, the J call TRBJ2-1; D might be TRBD2 (6 bases). The germline gives CDR1 WNHNN, CDR2 SYGVQD (reference sequence). The CDR3 extends over 15 amino acids. V was cut by 2 bases and J by 1 base, with 9 bases left in between. The chain's CDR3 is CASSEAGSSYNEQFF. The CDR3 nucleotides read TGCGCCAGCAGTGAGGCGGGAAGTTCCTACAATGAGCAGTTCTTC.

This sequence joins TRBV5-1 and TRBJ2-2; 7 bases are shared with TRBD2. The CDR3 consists of 15 residues. Germline values: CDR1 SGHRS, CDR2 YFSETQ. V was pared by 2 bases and J by 4 bases, with 5 bases of the junction left unmatched. The CDR3 DNA reads as TGCGCCAGCAGCTTTAGCGGGCCGATCACCGGGGAGCTGTTTTTT. Residues: CASSFSGPITGELFF.

CDR3 amino acids: CASSREDGFGPQHF. CDR3 bases: TGCGCCAGCAGCCGGGAGGACGGCTTTGGGCCCCAGCATTTT. This chain links TRBV5-1 with TRBJ1-5; D gene ambiguous. Trimming stripped 4 bases from V and 9 bases from J, with 17 bases between. CDR1 and CDR2 from the germline V gene are SGHRS and YFSETQ. The CDR3 spans 14 residues.

This clone was picked up a small number of times. The chain carries TRBV28 and TRBJ2-7; D uncertain. Looked up from germline, CDR1 is MDHEN and CDR2 is SYDVKM. Trimming left V 2 bases short and J 2 bases short, with 10 bases between. The CDR3 has 14 amino acids. CDR3: CASSLVHTTYEQYF. The CDR3 DNA is TGTGCCAGCAGTTTAGTACATACAACCTACGAGCAGTACTTC.

This clone was counted only a few times. The CDR3 DNA follows: TGTGCCAGCAGTGGGTTGACACCAAGGGGCGAGCAGTACTTC. It is translated as CASSGLTPRGEQYF. This chain connects TRBV2 to TRBJ2-7, with D tentatively TRBD1 (5 bases). Trimming cost V 4 bases and J 6 bases, with 16 bases left between them. Germline V gene sequence: CDR1 SNHLY, CDR2 FYNNEI. This CDR3 is 14 amino acids long.